The clone carrying this TCR beta chain was seen a handful of times. The data are from a study of response to subunit inactivated influenza vaccine. MiXCR, applied by TCRdb to the RT-PCR reads, yields one record per CDR3 protein. Of more than 450,000 distinct CDR3 sequences in the sample, 11% were seen once. Trimming stripped 6 bases from V and 4 bases from J, with 16 bases between. This CDR3 is built from 14 residues. Germline CDR1 ENHRY, CDR2 SYGVKD. These same records also appear under a second study, on T cells expressing NK-cell markers. This second report adds: The TCR beta cDNA came from 5'RACE template switching with UMIs. Source material for TCR beta repertoires consisted of sorted CD3+CD56+NKG2C+, CD3+CD56+NKG2C- and CD3+CD56-NKG2C+ T cells. HCMV seropositivity characterized seven of the eight sequenced donors, and seronegativity one.

The sequence came from a man in his fifties or sixties who received an inactivated influenza vaccine. The chain has TRBV10-3 and TRBJ2-7; perhaps TRBD1 as D (6 bases). The sample in question was PBMCs from blood, obtained on the day of vaccination. In nucleotides, the CDR3 is TGTGCCATCAGGACCGGGACATCTGATTACGAGCAGTACTTC. Encoded protein: CAIRTGTSDYEQYF.